One T cell receptor (beta chain) is described in this entry. The record originates from a study of blood T cell repertoires in COVID-19. Profiled with immunoSEQ multiplex PCR; TCRdb holds only in-frame clones, not every one. Of 350,000 or so clones in the sample, more than 70% are singletons; the top ten hold approximately 0.93%. The germline V gene has CDR1 LNHNV and CDR2 YYDKDF (reference sequence). V was clipped by 6 bases and J by 4 bases; unmatched bases: 7. CDR3 length: 15 amino acids. V and J are TRBV15 and TRBJ2-1, with TRBD1 identical over 9 bases. Sequencing was performed on PBMCs or T cells enriched from blood (not recorded which). The sequence derives from a woman aged 25 to 39 who had been exposed to COVID-19. CDR3 sequence (DNA): TGTGCCACCAGAAGCCGGGACAGGGTTTACAATGAGCAGTTCTTC. This translates into CATRSRDRVYNEQFF. The variable domain in full, completed from reference TRBV15 and TRBJ2-1, reads DAMVIQNPRYQVTQFGKPVTLSCSQTLNHNVMYWYQQKSSQAPKLLFHYYDKDFNNEADTPDNFQSRRPNTSFCFLDIRSPGLGDTAMYLCATRSRDRVYNEQFFGPGTRLTVL.